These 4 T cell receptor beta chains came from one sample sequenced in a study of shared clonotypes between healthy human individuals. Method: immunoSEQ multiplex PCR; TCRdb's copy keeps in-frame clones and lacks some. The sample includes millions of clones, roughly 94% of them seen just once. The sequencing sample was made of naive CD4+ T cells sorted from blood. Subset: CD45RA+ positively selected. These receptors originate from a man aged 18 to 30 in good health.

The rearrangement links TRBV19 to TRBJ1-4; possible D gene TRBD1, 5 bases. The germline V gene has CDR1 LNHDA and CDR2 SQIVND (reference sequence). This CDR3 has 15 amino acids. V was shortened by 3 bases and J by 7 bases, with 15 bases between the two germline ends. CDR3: CASSMVGLQSEKLFF. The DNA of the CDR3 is TGTGCCAGTAGTATGGTGGGGCTCCAAAGTGAAAAACTGTTTTTT. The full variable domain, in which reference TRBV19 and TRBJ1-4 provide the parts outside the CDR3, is DGGITQSPKYLFRKEGQNVTLSCEQNLNHDAMYWYRQDPGQGLRLIYYSQIVNDFQKGDIAEGYSVSREKKESFPLTVTSAQKNPTAFYLCASSMVGLQSEKLFFGSGTQLSVL.

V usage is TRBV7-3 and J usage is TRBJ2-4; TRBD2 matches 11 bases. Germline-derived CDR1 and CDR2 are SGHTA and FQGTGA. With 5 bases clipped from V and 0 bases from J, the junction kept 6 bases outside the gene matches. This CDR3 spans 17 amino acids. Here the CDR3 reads CASSPGTSGLAKNIQYF. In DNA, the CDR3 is TGTGCCAGCAGCCCCGGGACTAGCGGCTTAGCCAAAAACATTCAGTACTTC.

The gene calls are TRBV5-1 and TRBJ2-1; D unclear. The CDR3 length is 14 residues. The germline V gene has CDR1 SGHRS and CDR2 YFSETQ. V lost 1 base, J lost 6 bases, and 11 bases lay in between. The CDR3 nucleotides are TGCGCCAGCAGCTTGACAACGTCCCTCAATGAGCAGTTCTTC. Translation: CASSLTTSLNEQFF.

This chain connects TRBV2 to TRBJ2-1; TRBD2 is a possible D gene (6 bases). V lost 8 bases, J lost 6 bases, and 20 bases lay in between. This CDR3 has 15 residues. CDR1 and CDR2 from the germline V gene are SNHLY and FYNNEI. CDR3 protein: CASGNRLVARNEQFF. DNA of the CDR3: TGTGCCAGCGGGAACAGACTAGTAGCACGCAATGAGCAGTTCTTC.